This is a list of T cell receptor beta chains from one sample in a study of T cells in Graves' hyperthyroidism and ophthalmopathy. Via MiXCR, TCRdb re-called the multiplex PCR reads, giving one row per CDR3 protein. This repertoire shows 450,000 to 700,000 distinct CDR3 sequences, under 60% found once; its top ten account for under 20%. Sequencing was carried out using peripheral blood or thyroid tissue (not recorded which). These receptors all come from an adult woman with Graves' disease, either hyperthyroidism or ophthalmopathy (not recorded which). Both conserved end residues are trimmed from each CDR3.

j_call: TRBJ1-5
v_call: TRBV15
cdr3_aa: ATSSGDFQPQH

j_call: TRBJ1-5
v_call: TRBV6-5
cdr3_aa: ASRSGTAVNQPQH

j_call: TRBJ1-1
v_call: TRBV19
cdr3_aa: ASSLGAYVAEAF

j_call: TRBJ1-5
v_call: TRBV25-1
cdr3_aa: ASSGTAANQPQH

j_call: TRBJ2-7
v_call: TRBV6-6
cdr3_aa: ASTFGLAGDHEQY

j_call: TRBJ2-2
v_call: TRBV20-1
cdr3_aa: SARALPAGELF

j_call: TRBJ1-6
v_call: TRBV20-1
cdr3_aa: SATEGGAGQGDYSPLH

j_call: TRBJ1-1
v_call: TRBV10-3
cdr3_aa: ATSGFGPGAEAF

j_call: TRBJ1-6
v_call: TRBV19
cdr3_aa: ASNRGQNSPLH

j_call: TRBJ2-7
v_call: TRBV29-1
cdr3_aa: SVEPLAGGREQY

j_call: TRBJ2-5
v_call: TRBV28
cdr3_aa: ATLYQETQY

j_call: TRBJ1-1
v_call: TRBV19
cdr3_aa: ASSRGYSGANVGTQGEAF

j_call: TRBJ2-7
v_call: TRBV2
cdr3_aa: ASIPDGNYEQY

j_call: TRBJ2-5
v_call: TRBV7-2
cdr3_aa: ASSPMDSQETQY

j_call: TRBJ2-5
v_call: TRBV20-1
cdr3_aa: SARVPTSGQETQY

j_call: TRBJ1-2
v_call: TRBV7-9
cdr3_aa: ASSPGTGGYDYT

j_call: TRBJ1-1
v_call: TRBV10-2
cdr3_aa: TSRYPRGGNTEAF

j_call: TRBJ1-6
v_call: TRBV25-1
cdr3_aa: ASNPGGASSPLH

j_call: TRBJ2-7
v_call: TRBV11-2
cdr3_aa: ASSLGLRPGGIEQY

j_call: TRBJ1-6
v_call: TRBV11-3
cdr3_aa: ASSLIMGAGNSPLH

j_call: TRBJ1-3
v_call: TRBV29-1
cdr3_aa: SVEVRASSESSGNTIY

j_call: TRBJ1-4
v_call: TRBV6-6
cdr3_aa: ASRPRQGRNEKLF

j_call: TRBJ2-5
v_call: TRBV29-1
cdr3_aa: SVGLQGKTQY